This TCR beta chain was sequenced in a study of Ad26.COV2.S vaccination and SARS-CoV-2 variants. The table lists this clone with a few counts. As to treatment: 15 to 20 received Ad26.COV2.S at low or high dose, single or two shots; 5 received placebo; per-sample allocation not given. Sampling occurred on day 63 after the first vaccine or placebo injection. The data were produced by immunoSEQ multiplex PCR, yet TCRdb's version contains in-frame clones alone and is incomplete. There are around 400,000 clones in the sample; around 91% occur only once, and 1.5% to 2% lies in the top ten. CDR3 length: 13 amino acids. Between the trimmed V and J ends, which lost 11 bases and 1 base, there was a span of 12 bases. Germline V gene sequence: CDR1 LNHDA, CDR2 SQIVND (reference sequence).

This chain joins TRBV19 and TRBJ1-5; perhaps TRBD1 as D (6 bases). This sequence was found in a person aged 18 to 65 who received the Ad26.COV2.S COVID-19 vaccine or a placebo. The input for sequencing was peripheral blood, taken in a trial of Ad26.COV2.S vaccine versus placebo. The CDR3 region is CACRDTSNQPQHF. CDR3 nucleotide sequence: TGTGCCTGCCGGGACACCAGCAATCAGCCCCAGCATTTT.